This T cell receptor (beta chain) was identified during a study of cytomegalovirus exposure and HLA in healthy donors. This clone has a single count. Antigen: not known. Study findings and constraints: Per published reports, the classifier diagnosed cytomegalovirus status with high specificity and sensitivity.

Looked up from germline, CDR1 is MNHEY and CDR2 is SVGAGI. The CDR3 contains 12 residues. V lost 5 bases, J lost 8 bases, and 12 bases lay in between. Produced via immunoSEQ multiplex PCR; TCRdb's table is partial and in-frame only. The table records over 100,000 clones, approximately 89% of them present only once. The chain joins TRBV6-5 to TRBJ1-2, with TRBD1 as a possible D gene (5 bases). Sample: PBMCs. This clonotype was obtained from a woman aged 18-30 years in good health and CMV-seronegative. The CDR3 DNA sequence: TGTGCCAGCAGTGACCGGAGGGACGGCTACACCTTC. It codes for CASSDRRDGYTF.